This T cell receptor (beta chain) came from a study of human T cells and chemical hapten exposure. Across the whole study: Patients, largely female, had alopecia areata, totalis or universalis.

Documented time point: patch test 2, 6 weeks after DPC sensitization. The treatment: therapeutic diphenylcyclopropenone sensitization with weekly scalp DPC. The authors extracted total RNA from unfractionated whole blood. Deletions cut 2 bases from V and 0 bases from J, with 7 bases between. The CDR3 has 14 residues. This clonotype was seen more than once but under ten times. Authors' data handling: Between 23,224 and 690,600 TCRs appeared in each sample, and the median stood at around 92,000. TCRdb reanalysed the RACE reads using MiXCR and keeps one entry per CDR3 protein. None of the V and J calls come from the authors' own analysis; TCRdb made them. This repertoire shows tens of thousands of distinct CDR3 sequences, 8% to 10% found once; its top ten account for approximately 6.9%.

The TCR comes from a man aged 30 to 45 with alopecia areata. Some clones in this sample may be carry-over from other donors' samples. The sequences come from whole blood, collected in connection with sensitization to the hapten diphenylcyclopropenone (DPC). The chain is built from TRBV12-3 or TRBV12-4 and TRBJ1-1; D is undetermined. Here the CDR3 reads CASSLFDMNTEAFF. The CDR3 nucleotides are TGTGCCAGCAGTTTATTCGACATGAACACTGAAGCTTTCTTT.